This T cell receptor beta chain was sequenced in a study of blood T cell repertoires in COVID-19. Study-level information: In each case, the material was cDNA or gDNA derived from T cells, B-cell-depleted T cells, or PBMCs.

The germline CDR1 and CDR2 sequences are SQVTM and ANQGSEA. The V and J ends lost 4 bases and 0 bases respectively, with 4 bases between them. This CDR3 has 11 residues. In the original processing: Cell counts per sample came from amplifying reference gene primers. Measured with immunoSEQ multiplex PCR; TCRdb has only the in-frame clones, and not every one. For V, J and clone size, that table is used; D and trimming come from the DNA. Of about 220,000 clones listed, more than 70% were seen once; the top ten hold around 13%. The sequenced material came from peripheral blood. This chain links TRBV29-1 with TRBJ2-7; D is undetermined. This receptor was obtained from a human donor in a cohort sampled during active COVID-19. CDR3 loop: CSVVFSYEQYF. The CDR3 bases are TGCAGCGTTGTCTTCTCCTACGAGCAGTACTTC.